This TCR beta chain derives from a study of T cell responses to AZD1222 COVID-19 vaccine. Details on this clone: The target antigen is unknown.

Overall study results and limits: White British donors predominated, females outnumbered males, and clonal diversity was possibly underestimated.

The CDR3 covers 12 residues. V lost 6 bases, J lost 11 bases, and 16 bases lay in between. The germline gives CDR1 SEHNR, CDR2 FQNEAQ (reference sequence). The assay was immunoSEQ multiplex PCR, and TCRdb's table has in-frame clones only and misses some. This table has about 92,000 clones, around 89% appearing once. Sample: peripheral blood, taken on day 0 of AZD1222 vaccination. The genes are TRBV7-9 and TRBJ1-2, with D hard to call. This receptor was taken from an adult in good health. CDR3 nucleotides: TGTGCCAGCAGTTCTGACTTGTCATGGTACACCTTC. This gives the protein CASSSDLSWYTF.